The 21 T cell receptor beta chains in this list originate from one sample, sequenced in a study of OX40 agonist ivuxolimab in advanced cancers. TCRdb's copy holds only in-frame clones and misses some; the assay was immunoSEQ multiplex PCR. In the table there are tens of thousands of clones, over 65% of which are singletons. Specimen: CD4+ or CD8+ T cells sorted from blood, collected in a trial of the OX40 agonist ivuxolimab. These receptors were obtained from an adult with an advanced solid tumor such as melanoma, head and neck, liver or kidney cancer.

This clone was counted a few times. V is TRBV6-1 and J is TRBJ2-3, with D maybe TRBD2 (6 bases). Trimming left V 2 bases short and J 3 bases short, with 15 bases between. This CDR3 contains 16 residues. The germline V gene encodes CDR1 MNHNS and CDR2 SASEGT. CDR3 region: CASSESGRRGTDTQYF. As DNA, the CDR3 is TGTGCCAGCAGTGAATCGGGACGCCGGGGGACAGATACGCAGTATTTT.

DNA for the CDR3: TGCGCCAGCAGCCATCGGGACGGTAATCAGCCCCAGCATTTT. The encoded protein is CASSHRDGNQPQHF. The gene calls are TRBV4-1 and TRBJ1-5; D may be TRBD1 (5 bases). The ends were cut back, 3 bases at V and 4 bases at J, with 10 bases in the middle. Germline V gives CDR1 MGHRA, CDR2 YSYEKL. There are 14 residues in the CDR3.

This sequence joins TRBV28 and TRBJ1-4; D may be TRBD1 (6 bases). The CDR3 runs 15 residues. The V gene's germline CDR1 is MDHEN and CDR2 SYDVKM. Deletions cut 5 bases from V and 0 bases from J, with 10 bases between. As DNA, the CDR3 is TGTGCCAGCAGTGCTGGGACAACAACTAATGAAAAACTGTTTTTT. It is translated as CASSAGTTTNEKLFF.

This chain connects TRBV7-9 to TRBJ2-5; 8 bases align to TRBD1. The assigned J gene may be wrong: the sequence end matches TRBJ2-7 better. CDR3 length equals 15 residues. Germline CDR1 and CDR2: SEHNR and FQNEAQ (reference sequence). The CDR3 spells CASSSTDRGTYEQYF. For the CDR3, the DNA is TGTGCCAGCAGCTCCACTGACAGGGGTACCTACGAGCAGTACTTC.

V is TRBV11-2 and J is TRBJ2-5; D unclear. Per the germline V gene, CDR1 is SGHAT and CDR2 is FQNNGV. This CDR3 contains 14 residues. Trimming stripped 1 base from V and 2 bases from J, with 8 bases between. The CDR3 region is CASSLGLGQETQYF. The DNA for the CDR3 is TGTGCCAGCAGCTTAGGGCTAGGGCAAGAGACCCAGTACTTC.

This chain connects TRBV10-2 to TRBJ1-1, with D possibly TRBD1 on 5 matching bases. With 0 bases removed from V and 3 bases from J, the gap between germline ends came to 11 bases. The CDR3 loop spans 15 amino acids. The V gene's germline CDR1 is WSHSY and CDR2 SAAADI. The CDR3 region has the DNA TGCGCCAGCAGTGAGTCGGCCCTGGGGGACACTGAAGCTTTCTTT. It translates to CASSESALGDTEAFF.

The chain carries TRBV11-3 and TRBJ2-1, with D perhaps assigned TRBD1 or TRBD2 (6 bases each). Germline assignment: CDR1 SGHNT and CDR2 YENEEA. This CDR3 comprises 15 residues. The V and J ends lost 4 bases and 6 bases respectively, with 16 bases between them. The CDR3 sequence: CASSSPEGGGNEQFF. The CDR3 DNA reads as TGTGCCAGCAGCTCCCCCGAAGGGGGAGGCAATGAGCAGTTCTTC.

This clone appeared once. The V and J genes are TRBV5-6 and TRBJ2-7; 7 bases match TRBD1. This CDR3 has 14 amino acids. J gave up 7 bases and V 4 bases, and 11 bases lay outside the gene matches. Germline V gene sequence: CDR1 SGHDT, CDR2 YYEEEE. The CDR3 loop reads CASSTDRDPNEQYF. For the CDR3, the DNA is TGTGCCAGCAGCACCGACAGGGACCCTAATGAGCAGTACTTC.

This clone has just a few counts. The CDR3 DNA sequence: TGTGCCAGCAGTGAACTAGCTGATAGCACAGATACGCAGTATTTT. It translates to CASSELADSTDTQYF. The V gene is TRBV6-4, the J gene TRBJ2-3; D might be TRBD2 (6 bases). The V end lost 3 bases, the J end lost 0 bases, and 10 bases lay between the germline ends. From germline, CDR1 is MRHNA and CDR2 SNTAGT. The CDR3 has 15 amino acids.

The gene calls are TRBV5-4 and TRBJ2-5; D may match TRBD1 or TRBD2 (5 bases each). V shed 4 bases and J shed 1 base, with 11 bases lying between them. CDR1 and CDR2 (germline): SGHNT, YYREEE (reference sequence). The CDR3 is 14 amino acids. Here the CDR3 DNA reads TGTGCCAGCAGCAGCCCAGGGAGCCAAGAGACCCAGTACTTC. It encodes CASSSPGSQETQYF.

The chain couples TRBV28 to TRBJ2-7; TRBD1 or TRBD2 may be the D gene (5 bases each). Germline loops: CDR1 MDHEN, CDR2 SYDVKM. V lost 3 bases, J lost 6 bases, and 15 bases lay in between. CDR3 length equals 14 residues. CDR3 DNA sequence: TGTGCCAGCAGTTTTCGAGGGGTTCGGGGCGAGCAGTACTTC. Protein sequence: CASSFRGVRGEQYF.

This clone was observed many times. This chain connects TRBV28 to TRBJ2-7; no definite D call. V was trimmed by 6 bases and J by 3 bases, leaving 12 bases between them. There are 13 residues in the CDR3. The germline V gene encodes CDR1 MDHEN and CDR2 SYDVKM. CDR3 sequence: CASRPGPSYEQYF. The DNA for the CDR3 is TGTGCCAGCAGACCCGGCCCCAGCTACGAGCAGTACTTC.

The CDR3 region has the DNA TGCAGTGCTAGAGATACAGAAAAAGCTTTCTTT. It yields the protein CSARDTEKAFF. The V gene is TRBV20-1, the J gene TRBJ1-1; D is unresolved. This CDR3 region has 11 residues. Germline V gene sequence: CDR1 DFQATT, CDR2 SNEGSKA (reference sequence). V was pared by 0 bases and J by 9 bases, with 8 bases between.

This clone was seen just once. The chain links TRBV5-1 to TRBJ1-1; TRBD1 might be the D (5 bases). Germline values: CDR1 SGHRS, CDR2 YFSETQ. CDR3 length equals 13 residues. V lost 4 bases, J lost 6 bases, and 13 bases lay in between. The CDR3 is CASSISGSSEAFF. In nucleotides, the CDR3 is TGCGCCAGCAGCATATCAGGGTCGTCTGAAGCTTTCTTT. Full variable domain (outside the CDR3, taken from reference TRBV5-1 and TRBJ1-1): KAGVTQTPRYLIKTRGQQVTLSCSPISGHRSVSWYQQTPGQGLQFLFEYFSETQRNKGNFPGRFSGRQFSNSRSEMNVSTLELGDSALYLCASSISGSSEAFFGQGTRLTVV.

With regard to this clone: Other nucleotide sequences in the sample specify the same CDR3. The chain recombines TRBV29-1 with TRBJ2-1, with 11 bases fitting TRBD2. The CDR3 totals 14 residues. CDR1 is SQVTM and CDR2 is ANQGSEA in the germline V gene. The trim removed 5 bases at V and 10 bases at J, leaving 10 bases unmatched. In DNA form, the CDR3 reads TGCAGCGTTTTTACTAGCGGGAGAGTACAAGAGCAGTTCTTC. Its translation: CSVFTSGRVQEQFF.

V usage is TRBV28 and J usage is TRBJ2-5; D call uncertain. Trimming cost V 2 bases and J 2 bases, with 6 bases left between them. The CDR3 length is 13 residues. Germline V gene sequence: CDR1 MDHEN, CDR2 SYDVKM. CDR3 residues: CASSLTQQETQYF. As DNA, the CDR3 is TGTGCCAGCAGTTTAACCCAGCAAGAGACCCAGTACTTC.

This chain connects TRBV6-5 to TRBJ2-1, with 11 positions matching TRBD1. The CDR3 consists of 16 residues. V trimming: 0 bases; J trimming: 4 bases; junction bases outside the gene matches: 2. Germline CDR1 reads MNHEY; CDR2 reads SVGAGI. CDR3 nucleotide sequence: TGTGCCAGCAGTTACTCCGGGACAGGGGGGTACAATGAGCAGTTCTTC. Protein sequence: CASSYSGTGGYNEQFF.

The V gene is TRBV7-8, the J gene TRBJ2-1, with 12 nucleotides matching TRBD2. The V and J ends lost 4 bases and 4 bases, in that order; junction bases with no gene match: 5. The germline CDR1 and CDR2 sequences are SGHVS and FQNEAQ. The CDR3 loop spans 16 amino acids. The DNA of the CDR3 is TGTGCCAGCAGCTGGACTAGCGGGAAGATATACAATGAGCAGTTCTTC. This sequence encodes CASSWTSGKIYNEQFF.

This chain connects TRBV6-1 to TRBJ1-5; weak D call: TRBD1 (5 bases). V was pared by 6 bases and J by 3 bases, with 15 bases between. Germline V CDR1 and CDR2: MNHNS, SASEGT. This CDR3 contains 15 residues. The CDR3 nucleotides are TGTGCCAGCAGAGGGACCGGGACGAACAATCAGCCCCAGCATTTT. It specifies CASRGTGTNNQPQHF.

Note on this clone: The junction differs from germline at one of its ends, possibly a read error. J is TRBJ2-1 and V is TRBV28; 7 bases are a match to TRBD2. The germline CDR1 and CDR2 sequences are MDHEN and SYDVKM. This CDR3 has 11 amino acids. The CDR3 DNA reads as TGTGCCAGCAGTTTTTCGGCGGGAGTAATCTTC. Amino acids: CASSFSAGVIF.

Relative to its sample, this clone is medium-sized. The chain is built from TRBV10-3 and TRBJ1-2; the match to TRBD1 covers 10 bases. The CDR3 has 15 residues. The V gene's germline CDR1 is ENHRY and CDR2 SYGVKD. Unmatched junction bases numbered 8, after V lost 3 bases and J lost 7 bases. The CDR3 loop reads CAISDPGQGFGGYTF. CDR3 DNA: TGTGCCATCAGTGACCCGGGACAGGGGTTCGGTGGCTACACCTTC.